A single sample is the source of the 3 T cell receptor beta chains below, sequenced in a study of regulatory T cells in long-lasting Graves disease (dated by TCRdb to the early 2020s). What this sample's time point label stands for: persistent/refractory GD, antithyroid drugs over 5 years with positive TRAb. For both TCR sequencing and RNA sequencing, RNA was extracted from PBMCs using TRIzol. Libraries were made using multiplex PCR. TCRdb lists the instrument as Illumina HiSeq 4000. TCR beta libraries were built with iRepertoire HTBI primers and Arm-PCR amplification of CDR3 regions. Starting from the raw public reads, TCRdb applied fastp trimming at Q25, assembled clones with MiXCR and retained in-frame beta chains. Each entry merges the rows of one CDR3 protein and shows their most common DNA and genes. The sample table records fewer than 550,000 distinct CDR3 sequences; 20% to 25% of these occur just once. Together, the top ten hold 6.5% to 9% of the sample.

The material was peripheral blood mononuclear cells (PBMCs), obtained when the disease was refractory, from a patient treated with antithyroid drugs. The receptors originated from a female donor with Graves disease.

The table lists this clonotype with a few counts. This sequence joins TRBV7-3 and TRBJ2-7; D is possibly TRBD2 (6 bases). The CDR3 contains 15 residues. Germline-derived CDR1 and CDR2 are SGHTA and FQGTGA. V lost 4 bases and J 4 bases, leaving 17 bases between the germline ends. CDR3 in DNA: TGTGCCAGCAGCTCCCGATGGAGGGCTTCGTACGAGCAGTACTTC. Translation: CASSSRWRASYEQYF.

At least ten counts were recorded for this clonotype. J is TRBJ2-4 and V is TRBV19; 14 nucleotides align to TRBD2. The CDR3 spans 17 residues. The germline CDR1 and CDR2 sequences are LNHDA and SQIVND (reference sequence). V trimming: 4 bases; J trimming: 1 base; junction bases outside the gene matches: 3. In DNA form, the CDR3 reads TGTGCCAGTAGTACACGGACTAGCGGGAGGGCCAAAAACATTCAGTACTTC. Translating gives CASSTRTSGRAKNIQYF.

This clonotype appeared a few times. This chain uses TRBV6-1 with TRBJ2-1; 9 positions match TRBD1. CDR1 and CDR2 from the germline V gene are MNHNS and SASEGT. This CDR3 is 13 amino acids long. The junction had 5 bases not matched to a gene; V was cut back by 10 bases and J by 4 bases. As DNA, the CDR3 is TGTGCCACCCGGACAGGGGTTTACAATGAGCAGTTCTTC. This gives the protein CATRTGVYNEQFF.